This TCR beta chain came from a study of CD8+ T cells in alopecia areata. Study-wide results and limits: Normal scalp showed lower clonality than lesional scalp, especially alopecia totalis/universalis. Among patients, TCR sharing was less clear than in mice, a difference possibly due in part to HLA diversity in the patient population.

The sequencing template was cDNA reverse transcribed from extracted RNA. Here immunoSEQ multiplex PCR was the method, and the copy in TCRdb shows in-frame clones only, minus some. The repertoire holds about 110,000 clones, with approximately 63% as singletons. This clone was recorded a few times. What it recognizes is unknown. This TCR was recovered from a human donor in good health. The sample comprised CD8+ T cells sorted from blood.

The CDR3 reads CSVSGRAEGNQPQHF. CDR3 coding DNA: TGCAGCGTTTCAGGCAGGGCGGAGGGGAATCAGCCCCAGCATTTT. The chain uses TRBV29-1 and TRBJ1-5; D may be TRBD1 (5 bases). Trimming cost V 5 bases and J 4 bases, with 18 bases left between them. Looked up from germline, CDR1 is SQVTM and CDR2 is ANQGSEA. The CDR3 covers 15 residues.